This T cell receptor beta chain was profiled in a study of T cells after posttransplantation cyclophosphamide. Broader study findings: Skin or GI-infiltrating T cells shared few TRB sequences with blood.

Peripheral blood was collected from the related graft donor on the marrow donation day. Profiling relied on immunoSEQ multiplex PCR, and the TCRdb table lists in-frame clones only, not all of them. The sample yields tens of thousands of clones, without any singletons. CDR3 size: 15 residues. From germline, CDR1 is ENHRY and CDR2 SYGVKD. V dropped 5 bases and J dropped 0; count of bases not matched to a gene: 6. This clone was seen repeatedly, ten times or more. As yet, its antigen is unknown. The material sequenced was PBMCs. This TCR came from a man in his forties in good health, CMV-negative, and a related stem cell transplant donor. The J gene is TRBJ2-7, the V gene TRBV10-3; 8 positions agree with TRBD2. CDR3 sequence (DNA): TGTGCCATCAGTTCTACCAGCGGGAGCTCCTACGAGCAGTACTTC. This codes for CAISSTSGSSYEQYF.